This T cell receptor beta chain was captured in a study of T-cell reconstitution after alpha-beta-depleted transplantation in children. Unique molecular identifiers were incorporated during preparation of the TCRbeta library. From the PCR reads, TCRdb called clonotypes with MiXCR, one entry per CDR3 protein. The sample lists approximately 400,000 distinct CDR3 sequences, roughly 10% occurring once. With 5 bases removed from V and 5 bases from J, the gap between germline ends came to 13 bases. This CDR3 is 13 amino acids long. The source is a human donor who donated a stem cell graft to a child with acute myeloid leukemia. V usage is TRBV12-3 or TRBV12-4 and J usage is TRBJ2-7, with D perhaps matching TRBD1 (5 bases). The source was PBMCs from the stem cell graft donor, collected from the stem cell graft. CDR3 sequence: CASSETGSHEQYV. CDR3 bases: TGTGCCAGCAGTGAAACAGGTTCCCACGAGCAGTACGTC.